A selection of T cell receptor beta chains follows, all from one sample in a study of blood T cell repertoires in COVID-19. Some clones are missing from TCRdb's copy, which holds only in-frame ones; the method was immunoSEQ multiplex PCR. The table has more than 95,000 clones, 80% to 85% seen once. What was sequenced was peripheral blood. The receptors were gathered from an elderly man with acute or convalescent COVID-19. The CDR3 runs from the conserved cysteine through the conserved F or W. D genes are given only for firm matches. For some rows the clone size is stated as once, few or many, or as a class when expanded; others skip it.

clone_size: once
d_call: TRBD2
v_call: TRBV28
j_call: TRBJ2-7
cdr3_aa: CASSSFTSGRYEQYF
cdr3_nt: TGTGCCAGCAGTTCTTTTACTAGCGGGCGGTACGAGCAGTACTTC

clone_size: .
d_call: TRBD2
v_call: TRBV19
j_call: TRBJ2-7
cdr3_aa: CASSTYQRGSYEQYF
cdr3_nt: TGTGCCAGTAGTACCTACCAGCGGGGCTCCTACGAGCAGTACTTC

clone_size: .
d_call: .
v_call: TRBV28
j_call: TRBJ2-1
cdr3_aa: CASSFRVPNEQFF
cdr3_nt: TGTGCCAGCAGTTTTCGGGTCCCCAATGAGCAGTTCTTC

clone_size: .
d_call: .
v_call: TRBV5-6
j_call: TRBJ2-7
cdr3_aa: CASSFYLTYEQYF
cdr3_nt: TGTGCCAGCAGCTTTTATTTAACCTACGAGCAGTACTTC

clone_size: .
d_call: .
v_call: TRBV11-3
j_call: TRBJ1-1
cdr3_aa: CASSLRQNTEAFF
cdr3_nt: TGTGCCAGCAGCTTACGACAGAACACTGAAGCTTTCTTT

clone_size: few
d_call: .
v_call: TRBV5-5
j_call: TRBJ1-1
cdr3_aa: CASSIQVHTEAFF
cdr3_nt: TGTGCCAGCAGCATCCAGGTTCACACTGAAGCTTTCTTT

clone_size: few
d_call: TRBD1
v_call: TRBV28
j_call: TRBJ1-6
cdr3_aa: CASSLQGQLNSPLHF
cdr3_nt: TGTGCCAGCAGTTTACAGGGACAGCTTAATTCACCCCTCCACTTT

clone_size: once
d_call: .
v_call: TRBV5-1
j_call: TRBJ2-7
cdr3_aa: CASSYNNYEQYF
cdr3_nt: TGCGCCAGCAGCTACAACAACTACGAGCAGTACTTC

clone_size: once
d_call: TRBD1
v_call: TRBV5-6
j_call: TRBJ2-4
cdr3_aa: CASSRSGTGLQVFQYF
cdr3_nt: TGTGCCAGCAGCCGGTCCGGGACAGGGTTGCAGGTTTTTCAGTACTTC

clone_size: .
d_call: .
v_call: TRBV11-2
j_call: TRBJ2-1
cdr3_aa: CASSLDLARNEQFF
cdr3_nt: TGTGCCAGCAGCTTAGATCTCGCTAGAAATGAGCAGTTCTTC

clone_size: .
d_call: .
v_call: TRBV27
j_call: TRBJ1-2
cdr3_aa: CASSFRGSSYGYTF
cdr3_nt: TGTGCCAGCAGTTTTAGAGGAAGCTCATATGGCTACACCTTC

clone_size: .
d_call: TRBD1
v_call: TRBV28
j_call: TRBJ2-3
cdr3_aa: CATIDRGAGTDTQYF
cdr3_nt: TGTGCCACGATAGACAGGGGCGCCGGAACAGATACGCAGTATTTT

clone_size: .
d_call: .
v_call: TRBV7-9
j_call: TRBJ1-4
cdr3_aa: CASSLVSGPNEKLFF
cdr3_nt: TGTGCCAGCAGCTTAGTGTCAGGGCCGAATGAAAAACTGTTTTTT

clone_size: .
d_call: TRBD2
v_call: TRBV5-1
j_call: TRBJ2-5
cdr3_aa: CASSRSGTSGRGGQETQYF
cdr3_nt: TGCGCCAGCAGTAGATCGGGGACTAGCGGGAGAGGAGGTCAAGAGACCCAGTACTTC

clone_size: .
d_call: .
v_call: TRBV7-9
j_call: TRBJ2-7
cdr3_aa: CASNWDNSYEQYF
cdr3_nt: TGTGCCAGCAATTGGGACAATTCCTACGAGCAGTACTTC

clone_size: .
d_call: TRBD2
v_call: TRBV4-3
j_call: TRBJ2-7
cdr3_aa: CASSQDLSGRGHEQYF
cdr3_nt: TGCGCCAGCAGCCAGGATCTTAGCGGGAGAGGGCACGAGCAGTACTTC

clone_size: once
d_call: .
v_call: TRBV6-6
j_call: TRBJ2-1
cdr3_aa: CASSDSVRGDEQFF
cdr3_nt: TGTGCCAGCAGTGACAGCGTCAGGGGCGATGAGCAGTTCTTC

clone_size: .
d_call: TRBD2
v_call: TRBV29-1
j_call: TRBJ2-3
cdr3_aa: CSAGQGLAGADTQYF
cdr3_nt: TGCAGCGCCGGTCAAGGACTAGCGGGAGCAGATACGCAGTATTTT

clone_size: .
d_call: TRBD2
v_call: TRBV20-1
j_call: TRBJ2-7
cdr3_aa: CSASAGTSYEQYF
cdr3_nt: TGCAGTGCAAGTGCCGGGACTAGCTACGAGCAGTACTTC

clone_size: .
d_call: .
v_call: TRBV28
j_call: TRBJ1-1
cdr3_aa: CASMVRVNTEAFF
cdr3_nt: TGTGCCAGCATGGTCAGGGTGAACACTGAAGCTTTCTTT

clone_size: .
d_call: TRBD1
v_call: TRBV5-4
j_call: TRBJ2-7
cdr3_aa: CASSVGQSQNYEQYF
cdr3_nt: TGTGCCAGCAGCGTGGGACAGTCCCAAAACTACGAGCAGTACTTC